This TCR beta chain was obtained from a study of shared clonotypes between healthy human individuals. Study overall: The composition of the donors was two women and a few men aged 18 to 49.

Trimming removed 4 bases from V and 0 bases from J, with 10 bases in between. The CDR3 covers 14 residues. CDR1 is LNHDA and CDR2 is SQIVND in the germline V gene (reference sequence). Caucasian adults living in Nashville, Tennessee, provided all samples. Here immunoSEQ multiplex PCR was the method, and the copy in TCRdb shows in-frame clones only, minus some. Of about 700,000 clones detected, approximately 74% appear once; the ten largest clones hold around 1.6%. Regarding this clone: Different DNA sequences within this sample yield the same CDR3.

This sequence joins TRBV19 and TRBJ2-7, with a weak D call TRBD1 (5 bases). This sequence was found in a woman younger than 45 in good health. The material sequenced was memory CD4+ T cells sorted from blood. The sample's subset: CD45RA-negative fraction. The CDR3 here is CASSTQGSSYEQYF. CDR3 nucleotides: TGTGCCAGTAGTACCCAGGGTAGCTCCTACGAGCAGTACTTC.